A selection of T cell receptor beta chains follows, all from one sample in a study of cytomegalovirus exposure and HLA in healthy donors. The repertoire was sequenced with immunoSEQ multiplex PCR; TCRdb's copy has only in-frame clones and lacks some. This table has some 130,000 clones, just over 70% appearing once. The sequenced sample consisted of PBMCs. These receptors all stem from a woman between 55 and 75 years old in good health and CMV-seropositive. CDR3s include the opening cysteine and the closing phenylalanine or tryptophan. D genes are given only for firm matches. A row's size may be missing; if present it is once, few, many or a size class.

size,J,length,D,V,DNA,CDR3
-,TRBJ2-3,17,TRBD2,TRBV9,TGTGCCAGCAGCGTCATTCCTAGCGGGGGGGGTGCAGATACGCAGTATTTT,CASSVIPSGGGADTQYF
-,TRBJ2-1,15,TRBD2,TRBV6-6,TGTGCCAGCAGTTCCGGACTAGCGGTATACAATGAGCAGTTCTTC,CASSSGLAVYNEQFF
-,TRBJ1-2,16,TRBD1,TRBV7-2,TGTGCCAGCAGCTTAGCGCAGACAGGGTTTGGCTATGGCTACACCTTC,CASSLAQTGFGYGYTF
-,TRBJ1-1,15,-,TRBV5-1,TGCGCCAGCAGCTTGGCCGGGACAACGAACACTGAAGCTTTCTTT,CASSLAGTTNTEAFF
-,TRBJ1-6,13,-,TRBV9,TGTGCCAGCAGCGTGGCAGGAGGATCACCCCTCCACTTT,CASSVAGGSPLHF
-,TRBJ1-1,14,-,TRBV5-1,TGCGCCAGCAGCTTGAGTGGACAGAACACTGAAGCTTTCTTT,CASSLSGQNTEAFF
-,TRBJ1-4,17,TRBD1,TRBV5-1,TGCGCCAGCAGCTTGGGAGGGACAGGGGGCCTTAATGAAAAACTGTTTTTT,CASSLGGTGGLNEKLFF
-,TRBJ2-3,15,-,TRBV18,TGTGCCAGCTCACCACAACAGGGCGGTACAGATACGCAGTATTTT,CASSPQQGGTDTQYF
-,TRBJ2-1,17,TRBD1,TRBV4-1,TGCGCCAGCAGCCAAGGGGGTTCGGGGACAGGGCGGGGGGAGCAGTTCTTC,CASSQGGSGTGRGEQFF
-,TRBJ1-2,15,-,TRBV29-1,TGCAGCGTTGCGGTAGACAGCCTGGCTAACTATGGCTACACCTTC,CSVAVDSLANYGYTF
-,TRBJ2-1,15,TRBD1,TRBV10-3,TGTGCCATCAGTGAGTCCCGGGACAGGGCAAATGAGCAGTTCTTC,CAISESRDRANEQFF
-,TRBJ2-3,15,TRBD1,TRBV11-3,TGTGCCAGCAGCAACTCGGACAGGGGCGGTGATACGCAGTATTTT,CASSNSDRGGDTQYF
-,TRBJ2-1,16,TRBD2,TRBV19,TGTGCCAGTAGTATTTATTCGGCACGGGGGGGCTTCGAGCAGTTCTTC,CASSIYSARGGFEQFF
-,TRBJ1-3,15,TRBD1,TRBV13,TGTGCCAGCAGCATAGGGACAGGCTCTGGAAACACCATATATTTT,CASSIGTGSGNTIYF
-,TRBJ2-1,14,TRBD1,TRBV19,TGTGCCAGTAGTATCTTTAGGACAGGGAATGAGCAGTTCTTC,CASSIFRTGNEQFF
-,TRBJ1-6,19,-,TRBV10-3,TGTGCCATCAGTGAGCCCGCAGTGGAGACTAGCTCCTATAATTCACCCCTCCACTTT,CAISEPAVETSSYNSPLHF
few,TRBJ2-1,16,TRBD2,TRBV9,TGTGCCAGCAGCGTTAGACTAGCGGGGGCATACAATGAGCAGTTCTTC,CASSVRLAGAYNEQFF
-,TRBJ2-1,14,-,TRBV7-3,TGTGCCAGCAGCCTGACGGGGTTTAACAATGAGCAGTTCTTC,CASSLTGFNNEQFF
once,TRBJ1-6,13,-,TRBV9,TGTGCCAGCAGCGGTCGCGATAATTCACCCCTCCACTTT,CASSGRDNSPLHF
-,TRBJ1-1,15,TRBD1,TRBV6-1,TGTGCCACGCTCGAGACAGGGGGCATAGGCACTGAAGCTTTCTTT,CATLETGGIGTEAFF
-,TRBJ2-5,14,TRBD1,TRBV29-1,TGCAGCGTAGCGACAGGGGGTGGACGAGAGACCCAGTACTTC,CSVATGGGRETQYF
-,TRBJ2-7,12,TRBD2,TRBV5-1,TGCGCCAGCAGCTCCGGGGGGGTCGAGCAGTACTTC,CASSSGGVEQYF
few,TRBJ1-1,15,TRBD1,TRBV5-5,TGTGCCAGCAGCTTGGTTGGGACAGGGAACACTGAAGCTTTCTTT,CASSLVGTGNTEAFF
-,TRBJ1-2,15,-,TRBV5-1,TGCGCCAGCAGCTTGGCCATGGGCCCCAACTATGGCTACACCTTC,CASSLAMGPNYGYTF